The rows below give T cell receptor beta chains drawn from one sample of a study of T cells in localized non-small cell lung cancer. The table came from immunoSEQ multiplex PCR; TCRdb's copy has only in-frame clones and leaves some out. The sample has over 55,000 clones, 85% to 90% seen once. The sequencing here drew on peripheral blood, taken before any cancer treatment. The source is a woman aged 40 to 75 with stage I lung adenocarcinoma. CDR3s include the opening cysteine and the closing phenylalanine or tryptophan. Fields, in order: J gene, D gene, clone size, V gene, CDR3 protein, CDR3 DNA. D genes are given only for firm matches. Clone sizes are given selectively: once, few, many, or a class where the clone is expanded.

>TRBJ1-1|TRBD1|NA|TRBV5-1
CASSLGGQGRTEAFF
TGCGCCAGCAGCTTGGGTGGACAGGGAAGGACTGAAGCTTTCTTT
>TRBJ2-7|TRBD1|once|TRBV5-1
CASSLGQGVEQYF
TGCGCCAGCAGCTTGGGACAGGGGGTCGAGCAGTACTTC
>TRBJ1-3|NA|NA|TRBV5-6
CASSLSGNTIYF
TGTGCCAGCAGCTTATCTGGAAACACCATATATTTT
>TRBJ2-7|TRBD1|once|TRBV7-2
CASARDRGLNYEQYF
TGTGCCAGCGCGAGGGACAGGGGACTAAACTACGAGCAGTACTTC
>TRBJ2-7|TRBD1|NA|TRBV19
CASGTGAYEQYF
TGTGCCAGTGGGACAGGGGCCTACGAGCAGTACTTC
>TRBJ2-7|TRBD2|NA|TRBV28
CASSLVGGDYGREQYF
TGTGCCAGCAGTTTGGTAGGTGGGGACTACGGCCGGGAGCAGTACTTC
>TRBJ1-2|NA|NA|TRBV9
CASSVDGTYGYTF
TGTGCCAGCAGCGTAGATGGGACTTATGGCTACACCTTC
>TRBJ2-1|NA|NA|TRBV7-2
CASSLEKGEQFF
TGTGCCAGCAGCTTAGAGAAAGGTGAGCAGTTCTTC
>TRBJ1-4|NA|NA|TRBV7-8
CASSLGYATNEKLFF
TGTGCCAGCAGCTTAGGGTATGCAACTAATGAAAAACTGTTTTTT
>TRBJ1-1|TRBD1|NA|TRBV7-2
CASSYTGGVNTEAFF
TGTGCCAGCAGCTACACAGGGGGGGTGAACACTGAAGCTTTCTTT
>TRBJ2-3|NA|NA|TRBV18
CASSPSLGGGTDTQYF
TGTGCCAGCTCACCAAGTCTCGGCGGGGGCACAGATACGCAGTATTTT
>TRBJ1-3|TRBD1|NA|TRBV4-3
CASSQETGGWNTIYF
TGCGCCAGCAGCCAAGAGACAGGGGGCTGGAACACCATATATTTT
>TRBJ1-1|TRBD1|NA|TRBV6-6
CAVQGASPEAFF
TGTGCCGTCCAGGGGGCGTCCCCTGAAGCTTTCTTT
>TRBJ1-6|TRBD1|NA|TRBV2
CASRTGNSPLHF
TGTGCCAGCAGGACAGGGAATTCACCCCTCCACTTT